The present entry profiles one T cell receptor (beta chain) with its context. Its antigen is not identified. It may be a read error: a sequence one base away is much more abundant. Using RNA transcripts as the source, TCR beta CDR3 regions were amplified. The HTBI primer set drove a first-round RT-PCR of the TCR CDR3. TCRdb reprocessed the multiplex PCR reads via MiXCR and lists one record per CDR3 protein. The sample yields roughly 400,000 distinct CDR3 sequences, approximately 14% seen once. This record comes from a study of T cells in Graves' hyperthyroidism and ophthalmopathy. Findings and limits, study-wide: Stable hyperthyroidism and ophthalmopathy were separated using 13 V-J signatures.

Hyperthyroidism was newly diagnosed in patients aged 18 to 65 (duration under 2 months). Together with thyroid ultrasound, orbital computed tomography, serum thyroxine and TRAb, clinical symptoms were used for diagnoses. The source of the PBMCs was approximately 9.5 ml of fresh peripheral blood. The TCR was taken from a woman aged 18-29 years with Graves' hyperthyroidism that later progressed to Graves' ophthalmopathy. Material for sequencing was blood.

The chain's CDR3 is CASRDRDMQPQHF. DNA for the CDR3: TGTGCCAGCAGGGACCGAGATATGCAGCCCCAGCATTTT. The genes are TRBV12-3 or TRBV12-4 and TRBJ1-5; D is uncertain. V lost 6 bases, J lost 7 bases, and 13 bases lay in between. The CDR3 runs 13 residues.